This passage covers 30 T cell receptor beta chains from one sample sequenced in a study of CD8+ T cells in alopecia areata. RNA was isolated and reverse transcribed to cDNA, the sequencing template. Profiling relied on immunoSEQ multiplex PCR, and the TCRdb table lists in-frame clones only, not all of them. The sample lists fewer than 200,000 clones, 50% to 60% seen once, with about 14% in the top ten. The sample was CD4+ T cells sorted from blood, taken at week 0. All receptors derive from a human donor with alopecia areata.

The V call is TRBV5-1, the J call TRBJ2-2; D is unclear. Trimming pared 2 bases from V and 6 bases from J, leaving 5 bases between. This CDR3 has 12 residues. Germline CDR1 reads SGHRS; CDR2 reads YFSETQ. CDR3 DNA sequence: TGCGCCAGCAGCTTAACGGCCGGGGAGCTGTTTTTT. This sequence encodes CASSLTAGELFF.

This clone appeared a few times. The rearrangement joins TRBV4-1 to TRBJ2-3, with 11 bases lining up with TRBD1. The CDR3 extends over 17 amino acids. Germline V gene sequence: CDR1 MGHRA, CDR2 YSYEKL. Germline trimming cut 2 bases from V and 0 bases from J; bases unmatched to any gene: 4. The CDR3 is CASSQSGTGGSTDTQYF. In DNA form, the CDR3 reads TGCGCCAGCAGCCAATCCGGGACAGGGGGAAGCACAGATACGCAGTATTTT.

This clone appeared a few times. This chain connects TRBV19 to TRBJ2-7; TRBD1 agrees at 9 bases. CDR1 is LNHDA and CDR2 is SQIVND in the germline V gene (reference sequence). CDR3 size: 14 residues. The V segment lost 2 bases and the J segment 3 bases; nucleotides outside the gene matches: 2. The CDR3 region has the DNA TGTGCCAGTAGTATATTGGGACAGGGCTACGAGCAGTACTTC. Its protein is CASSILGQGYEQYF.

The chain joins TRBV4-1 to TRBJ2-3; 12 bases are a match to TRBD1. With 8 bases clipped from V and 6 bases from J, the junction kept 9 bases outside the gene matches. This CDR3 is built from 15 residues. Per the germline V gene, CDR1 is MGHRA and CDR2 is YSYEKL. The CDR3, as DNA: TGCGCCAGCTCAATCGGGACAGGGGGCAGGGATACGCAGTATTTT. Encoded protein: CASSIGTGGRDTQYF.

This clone occurred a few times. This chain links TRBV29-1 with TRBJ2-3; D perhaps matches TRBD1 (5 bases). Germline V lookup: CDR1 SQVTM, CDR2 ANQGSEA. The CDR3 runs 12 residues. Trimming took off 3 bases at V and 9 bases at J, with 13 bases between the two ends. The chain's CDR3 is CSVEMVGATQYF. As DNA, the CDR3 is TGCAGCGTTGAGATGGTAGGGGCCACGCAGTATTTT.

This clone has just a few counts. This chain links TRBV29-1 with TRBJ1-2; TRBD1 is a possible D gene (6 bases). Deletions cut 5 bases from V and 8 bases from J, with 12 bases between. The V gene's germline CDR1 is SQVTM and CDR2 ANQGSEA. The length of the CDR3 is 11 residues. CDR3 amino acids: CSVSGVFGYTF. In nucleotides, the CDR3 is TGCAGCGTTTCAGGGGTATTCGGCTACACCTTC.

In its sample, this clone was seen a few times. The genes are TRBV7-2 and TRBJ1-2; 7 positions match TRBD1. V lost 6 bases to trimming and J lost 5 bases; unmatched junction nucleotides: 9. CDR1 SGHTA and CDR2 FQGNSA come from the germline V gene. CDR3 length: 14 amino acids. The CDR3 nucleotides are TGTGCCAGCAGTCGAGAGACAGGGCGGTATGGCTACACCTTC. The encoded protein is CASSRETGRYGYTF.

The chain joins TRBV6-5 to TRBJ2-3; either TRBD1 or TRBD2 may supply D (5 bases each). CDR3 length equals 16 residues. Germline assignment: CDR1 MNHEY and CDR2 SVGAGI. V lost 0 bases to trimming and J lost 1 base, with 11 bases between them. DNA for the CDR3: TGTGCCAGCAGTTACTCGAGGGGAACAGGCACAGATACGCAGTATTTT. It encodes CASSYSRGTGTDTQYF.

This chain links TRBV29-1 with TRBJ1-1; D not resolved. The V and J ends lost 7 bases and 2 bases respectively, with 8 bases between them. The germline V gene has CDR1 SQVTM and CDR2 ANQGSEA. This CDR3 has 11 amino acids. The CDR3 DNA is TGCAGCGCCATAGGAAACACTGAAGCTTTCTTT. Translating gives CSAIGNTEAFF.

J is TRBJ2-3 and V is TRBV4-2; 7 bases align to TRBD2. The CDR3 totals 14 residues. With V trimmed by 7 bases and J by 1 base, 5 bases remained unmatched. Germline CDR1 and CDR2: LGHNA and YNFKEQ. The CDR3 sequence: CASTQREGTDTQYF. As DNA, the CDR3 is TGTGCCAGCACGCAACGGGAGGGCACAGATACGCAGTATTTT.

The chain employs TRBV29-1 and TRBJ1-4; D may be TRBD1 (6 bases). V was pared by 4 bases and J by 6 bases, with 18 bases between. The CDR3 totals 15 residues. Looked up from germline, CDR1 is SQVTM and CDR2 is ANQGSEA. The CDR3 is CSVAARGGIDEKLFF. CDR3 DNA sequence: TGCAGCGTTGCGGCCCGAGGGGGTATCGATGAAAAACTGTTTTTT.

J is TRBJ2-5 and V is TRBV4-2; TRBD1 agrees at 7 bases. CDR1 LGHNA and CDR2 YNFKEQ come from the germline V gene. V was pared by 4 bases and J by 3 bases, with 5 bases of the junction left unmatched. This CDR3 has 14 residues. The CDR3 bases are TGTGCCAGCAGCCCCAGGGACAGAGAAGAGACCCAGTACTTC. This codes for CASSPRDREETQYF.

In its sample, this clone was seen a few times. The CDR3 loop is CASRRDREAGELFF. CDR3 nucleotides: TGTGCCAGCAGACGGGACAGGGAGGCCGGGGAGCTGTTTTTT. The chain couples TRBV6-1 to TRBJ2-2; 9 nucleotides match TRBD1. Germline CDR1 is MNHNS and CDR2 is SASEGT. J lost 6 bases, V lost 6 bases, and 5 bases had no gene match. The CDR3 contains 14 residues.

V usage is TRBV4-2 and J usage is TRBJ1-4; D unresolved. Per germline, CDR1 LGHNA and CDR2 YNFKEQ. The germline V and J ends were trimmed by 0 bases and 11 bases, with 16 bases remaining between them. The CDR3 is 15 amino acids. In nucleotides, the CDR3 is TGTGCCAGCAGCCAAGAGGGCCTATCCCCTCGGAAACTGTTTTTT. As protein: CASSQEGLSPRKLFF.

This chain links TRBV30 with TRBJ2-2, with D tentatively TRBD1 or TRBD2 (5 bases each). Per the germline V gene, CDR1 is GTSNPN and CDR2 is SVGIG (reference sequence). This CDR3 has 14 residues. V gave up 3 bases and J gave up 0 bases, with 8 bases separating them. The CDR3 bases are TGTGCCTGGAGGGGGGACGCGAACACCGGGGAGCTGTTTTTT. This translates into CAWRGDANTGELFF. The full variable domain, its missing parts supplied by reference TRBV30 and TRBJ2-2, is SQTIHQWPATLVQPVGSPLSLECTVEGTSNPNLYWYRQAAGRGLQLLFYSVGIGQISSEVPQNLSASRPQDRQFILSSKKLLLSDSGFYLCAWRGDANTGELFFGEGSRLTVL.

This rearrangement joins TRBV5-1 to TRBJ1-2; no firm D call. V lost 4 bases and J 8 bases, leaving 18 bases between the germline ends. The CDR3 extends over 14 amino acids. CDR1 SGHRS and CDR2 YFSETQ come from the germline V gene. In DNA, the CDR3 is TGCGCCAGCAGCCTGGGCTCGGCCGAGGGAGGCTACACCTTC. It is translated as CASSLGSAEGGYTF.

V usage is TRBV10-2 and J usage is TRBJ1-1; 8 nucleotides match TRBD1. Trimming at V came to 6 bases and at J to 3 bases, leaving 6 bases not matched to a gene. This CDR3 region has 14 residues. Germline V gene sequence: CDR1 WSHSY, CDR2 SAAADI. The CDR3 nucleotides are TGCGCCAGCAGAAGAACAGGGGGAGACACTGAAGCTTTCTTT. Protein sequence: CASRRTGGDTEAFF.

The V call is TRBV5-1, the J call TRBJ1-1; D perhaps matches TRBD1 (5 bases). Germline CDR1 is SGHRS and CDR2 is YFSETQ. The CDR3 is made up of 16 amino acids. The V and J ends lost 0 bases and 1 base respectively, with 13 bases between them. DNA of the CDR3: TGCGCCAGCAGCTTGGCGTCGGGGGTACGGAACACTGAAGCTTTCTTT. Its translation is CASSLASGVRNTEAFF.

This clone has a handful of counts. V and J are TRBV19 and TRBJ2-3; D possibly corresponds to TRBD1 (5 bases). The CDR3 contains 14 residues. The V end lost 5 bases, the J end lost 2 bases, and 11 bases lay between the germline ends. CDR1 is LNHDA, CDR2 SQIVND, per germline (reference sequence). The CDR3 loop is CASSPQGSTDTQYF. CDR3 sequence (DNA): TGTGCCAGTAGTCCCCAGGGTTCCACAGATACGCAGTATTTT.

The chain is built from TRBV12-5 and TRBJ2-5; D remains unclear. Germline V gene sequence: CDR1 LGHNT, CDR2 FRNRAP. V lost 3 bases and J lost 0, with 5 bases in between. The CDR3 loop spans 13 amino acids. CDR3 sequence reads: CASGLPNQETQYF. Written as DNA, the CDR3 is TGTGCTAGTGGTTTACCGAACCAAGAGACCCAGTACTTC.

This clone was detected a few times. V gene TRBV15 combines with J gene TRBJ2-5; D is uncertain. From germline, CDR1 is LNHNV and CDR2 YYDKDF (reference sequence). The length of the CDR3 is 15 residues. V gave up 0 bases and J gave up 5 bases, with 13 bases separating them. The CDR3 protein is CATSRESLISETQYF. The CDR3 nucleotides are TGTGCCACCAGCAGAGAATCATTGATTTCGGAGACCCAGTACTTC.

The chain employs TRBV30 and TRBJ2-3, with D possibly being TRBD1 (5 bases). The CDR3 contains 15 residues. Per germline, CDR1 GTSNPN and CDR2 SVGIG (reference sequence). The V and J ends lost 0 bases and 0 bases respectively, with 10 bases between them. CDR3 sequence reads: CAWSVGRFSTDTQYF. CDR3 DNA: TGTGCCTGGAGTGTGGGGCGGTTTAGCACAGATACGCAGTATTTT.

The chain recombines TRBV2 with TRBJ1-3, with D tentatively TRBD1 (6 bases). The CDR3 has 16 amino acids. Germline values: CDR1 SNHLY, CDR2 FYNNEI. The CDR3 DNA reads as TGTGGGTCTACAGGGATAGCCGCATCCTCTGGAAACACCATATATTTT. Residues: CGSTGIAASSGNTIYF. Together with reference TRBV2 and TRBJ1-3, the CDR3 gives the full variable domain: EPEVTQTPSHQVTQMGQEVILRCVPISNHLYFYWYRQILGQKVEFLVSFYNNEISEKSEIFDDQFSVERPDGSNFTLKIRSTKLEDSAMYFCGSTGIAASSGNTIYFGEGSWLTVV.

The chain has TRBV5-5 and TRBJ2-3; D remains unclear. Germline assignment: CDR1 SGHKS and CDR2 YYEKEE (reference sequence). This CDR3 region has 14 residues. Trimming removed 4 bases at V and 0 bases at J, with 9 bases between. CDR3 nucleotide sequence: TGTGCCAGCAGCCAAGATCCAAGCACAGATACGCAGTATTTT. Translating gives CASSQDPSTDTQYF.

The J gene is TRBJ1-2, the V gene TRBV29-1; D is uncertain. V lost 7 bases and J 4 bases, leaving 13 bases between the germline ends. This CDR3 comprises 12 residues. Germline V gives CDR1 SQVTM, CDR2 ANQGSEA. The CDR3 spells CSADGETYGYTF. In nucleotides, the CDR3 is TGCAGCGCCGACGGGGAAACCTATGGCTACACCTTC. The full variable domain, in which reference TRBV29-1 and TRBJ1-2 provide the parts outside the CDR3, is SAVISQKPSRDICQRGTSLTIQCQVDSQVTMMFWYRQQPGQSLTLIATANQGSEATYESGFVIDKFPISRPNLTFSTLTVSNMSPEDSSIYLCSADGETYGYTFGSGTRLTVV.

This clone has only a few counts. The rearrangement links TRBV19 to TRBJ2-3; D is unclear. From germline, CDR1 is LNHDA and CDR2 SQIVND (reference sequence). The length of the CDR3 is 14 residues. V shed 7 bases and J shed 2 bases, with 13 bases lying between them. The chain's CDR3 is CASTSAGATDTQYF. CDR3 DNA sequence: TGTGCCAGTACATCGGCCGGCGCCACAGATACGCAGTATTTT.

J is TRBJ2-7 and V is TRBV18, with D possibly being TRBD2 (5 bases). The CDR3 has 13 amino acids. V gave up 3 bases and J gave up 7 bases, with 13 bases separating them. Germline assignment: CDR1 KGHSH and CDR2 LQKENI. CDR3 in amino acids: CASSPFGKGEQYF. CDR3 DNA: TGTGCCAGCTCACCGTTCGGGAAGGGAGAGCAGTACTTC.

The chain uses TRBV5-1 and TRBJ2-5, with D unclear. The J call may not be correct, given that the DNA end is closer to TRBJ2-7. CDR3 size: 11 residues. From germline, CDR1 is SGHRS and CDR2 YFSETQ. The CDR3 spells CASSWEHEQYF. Here the CDR3 DNA reads TGCGCCAGCAGCTGGGAACACGAGCAGTACTTC.

V is TRBV7-9 and J is TRBJ2-7; 8 positions agree with TRBD1. The CDR3 has 14 amino acids. The ends lost 4 bases at V and 3 bases at J; junction bases unmatched: 5. The germline CDR1 and CDR2 sequences are SEHNR and FQNEAQ (reference sequence). The CDR3 coding sequence is TGTGCCAGCAGCTCCCGGGACAGGAGCTACGAGCAGTACTTC. Amino acids: CASSSRDRSYEQYF.

In its sample, this clone was seen once. The chain couples TRBV27 to TRBJ1-5; 9 bases match TRBD1. CDR3 length equals 15 residues. The trim removed 5 bases at V and 4 bases at J, leaving 6 bases unmatched. Germline V gene data show CDR1 as MNHEY and CDR2 as SMNVEV (reference sequence). In nucleotides, the CDR3 is TGTGCCAGCAGTCACGACAGGGGGATGAATCAGCCCCAGCATTTT. Its translation: CASSHDRGMNQPQHF.